The 10 T cell receptor beta chains below were found in one sample sequenced in a study of cytomegalovirus exposure and HLA in healthy donors. The study ran its PCR with 60 Vbeta and 13 Jbeta primers. The data were produced by immunoSEQ multiplex PCR, yet TCRdb's version contains in-frame clones alone and is incomplete. The sample yields roughly 55,000 clones, over 55% seen once. The sample consisted of PBMCs. Source of these receptors: a man aged 40-49 years in good health and CMV-seropositive.

The J gene is TRBJ2-5, the V gene TRBV7-3, with 8 nucleotides matching TRBD1. The CDR3 is made up of 15 amino acids. V lost 5 bases to trimming and J lost 4 bases; unmatched junction nucleotides: 9. CDR1 is SGHTA and CDR2 is FQGTGA in the germline V gene. The CDR3 DNA sequence: TGTGCCAGCAGCCCCCAGACAGGGGCTGGAGAGACCCAGTACTTC. It is translated as CASSPQTGAGETQYF.

DNA for the CDR3: TGCGCCAGCAGCTTGGCATCCCCCCGGGACACTGAAGCTTTCTTT. It codes for CASSLASPRDTEAFF. The genes are TRBV5-1 and TRBJ1-1; D call uncertain. There are 15 residues in the CDR3. Germline values: CDR1 SGHRS, CDR2 YFSETQ. V lost 0 bases, J lost 3 bases, and 12 bases lay in between.

The chain joins TRBV2 to TRBJ1-5; TRBD1 matches at 10 bases. This CDR3 region has 17 residues. Germline V gene sequence: CDR1 SNHLY, CDR2 FYNNEI. V shed 1 base, J shed 8 bases, and the junction held 11 bases outside the gene matches. The CDR3 DNA reads as TGTGCCAGCAGTGAAGGGTGGGACAGGGGTCGTGGGGAGCCCCAGCATTTT. It translates to CASSEGWDRGRGEPQHF.

This clone was found a few times. The V and J genes are TRBV25-1 and TRBJ2-7; possibly TRBD2 for D (6 bases). V lost 3 bases, J lost 4 bases, and 10 bases lay in between. CDR3 length equals 13 residues. The germline CDR1 and CDR2 sequences are MGHDK and SYGVNS. As DNA, the CDR3 is TGTGCCAGCAGTGAGGTCGGGGGATACGAGCAGTACTTC. This sequence encodes CASSEVGGYEQYF.

The chain is built from TRBV9 and TRBJ1-5, with TRBD1 identical over 7 bases. The V segment lost 1 base and the J segment 5 bases; nucleotides outside the gene matches: 6. This CDR3 region has 15 residues. Germline V CDR1 and CDR2: SGDLS, YYNGEE. The CDR3 DNA is TGTGCCAGCAGCGTATCCGGGACAGCTGATCAGCCCCAGCATTTT. This codes for CASSVSGTADQPQHF.

The genes are TRBV7-9 and TRBJ1-1, with D uncertain. The CDR3 has 12 residues. V lost 5 bases to trimming and J lost 7 bases, with 11 bases between them. Germline values: CDR1 SEHNR, CDR2 FQNEAQ (reference sequence). CDR3 coding DNA: TGTGCCAGCAGCATAATCGAGGGTGAAGCTTTCTTT. Protein product: CASSIIEGEAFF.

J is TRBJ2-1 and V is TRBV10-2; TRBD2 aligns across 9 bases. Germline V gene data show CDR1 as WSHSY and CDR2 as SAAADI. The CDR3 is 13 residues long. The CDR3 is CASRVAGANEQFF. CDR3 DNA: TGCGCTTCCCGGGTAGCGGGGGCCAATGAGCAGTTCTTC.

This chain joins TRBV29-1 and TRBJ1-2; TRBD1 aligns across 8 bases. CDR1 is SQVTM and CDR2 is ANQGSEA in the germline V gene. The CDR3 spans 13 residues. V lost 1 base and J lost 5; bases outside the gene matches: 3. Here the CDR3 reads CSVEGDRLYGYTF. CDR3 nucleotide sequence: TGCAGCGTTGAAGGGGACAGGCTATATGGCTACACCTTC.

The chain is built from TRBV5-1 and TRBJ2-7; 7 nucleotides line up with TRBD1. J was trimmed by 4 bases and V by 1 base; bases with no gene match: 8. This CDR3 is 15 amino acids long. The germline V gene encodes CDR1 SGHRS and CDR2 YFSETQ. DNA for the CDR3: TGCGCCAGCAGCTTGAACACGGGACAGATGTACGAGCAGTACTTC. Amino acids: CASSLNTGQMYEQYF.

The chain recombines TRBV5-1 with TRBJ1-1; TRBD1 might be the D (5 bases). The CDR3 spans 13 residues. V was pared by 2 bases and J by 3 bases, with 8 bases between. Germline loops: CDR1 SGHRS, CDR2 YFSETQ. CDR3 loop: CASSLGGDTEAFF. For the CDR3, the DNA is TGCGCCAGCAGCTTAGGAGGGGACACTGAAGCTTTCTTT.